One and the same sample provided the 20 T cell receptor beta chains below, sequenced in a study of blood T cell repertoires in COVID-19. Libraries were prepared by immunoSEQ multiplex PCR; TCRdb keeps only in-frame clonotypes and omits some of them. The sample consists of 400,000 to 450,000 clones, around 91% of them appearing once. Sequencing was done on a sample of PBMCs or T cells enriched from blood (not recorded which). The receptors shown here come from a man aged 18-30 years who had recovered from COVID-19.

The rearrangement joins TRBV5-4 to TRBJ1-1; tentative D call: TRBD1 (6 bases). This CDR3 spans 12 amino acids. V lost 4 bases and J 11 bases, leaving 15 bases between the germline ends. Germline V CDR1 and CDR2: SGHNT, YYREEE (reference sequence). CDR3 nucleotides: TGTGCCAGCAGCCCGGACAGAGGGCTGGCTTTCTTT. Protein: CASSPDRGLAFF.

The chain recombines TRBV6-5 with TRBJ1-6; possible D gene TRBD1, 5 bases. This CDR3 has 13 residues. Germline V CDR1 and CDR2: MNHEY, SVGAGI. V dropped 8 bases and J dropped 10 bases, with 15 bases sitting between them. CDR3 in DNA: TGTGCCAGCGCCGGCAGGGTCGGCTCACCCCTCCACTTT. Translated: CASAGRVGSPLHF.

Here the CDR3 reads CASSRTPDSENYGYTF. The CDR3 DNA follows: TGCGCCAGCAGCCGGACCCCTGACAGCGAGAACTATGGCTACACCTTC. The chain is built from TRBV4-1 and TRBJ1-2, with D maybe TRBD1 (5 bases). The V end lost 4 bases, the J end lost 2 bases, and 17 bases lay between the germline ends. This CDR3 has 16 amino acids. Germline-derived CDR1 and CDR2 are MGHRA and YSYEKL.

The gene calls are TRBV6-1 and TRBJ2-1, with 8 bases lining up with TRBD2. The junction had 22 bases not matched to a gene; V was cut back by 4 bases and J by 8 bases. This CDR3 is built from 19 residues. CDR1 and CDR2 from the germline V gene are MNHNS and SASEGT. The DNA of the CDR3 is TGTGCCAGCAGTGGACTGGGGGTAGCGGGGTACATTATAGGCGATGAGCAGTTCTTC. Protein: CASSGLGVAGYIIGDEQFF.

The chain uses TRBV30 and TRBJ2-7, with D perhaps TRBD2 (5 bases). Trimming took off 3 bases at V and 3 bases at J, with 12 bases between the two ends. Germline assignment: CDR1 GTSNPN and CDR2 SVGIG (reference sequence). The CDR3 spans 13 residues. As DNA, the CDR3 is TGTGCCTGGAGCGGGGAAATACGCTACGAGCAGTACTTC. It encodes CAWSGEIRYEQYF.

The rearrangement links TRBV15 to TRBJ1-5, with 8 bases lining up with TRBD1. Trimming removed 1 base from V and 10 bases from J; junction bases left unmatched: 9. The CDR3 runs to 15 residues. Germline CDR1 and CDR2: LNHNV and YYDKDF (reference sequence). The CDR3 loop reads CATSRVGQAFGPQHF. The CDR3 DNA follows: TGTGCCACCAGCAGAGTGGGACAGGCATTCGGCCCCCAGCATTTT.

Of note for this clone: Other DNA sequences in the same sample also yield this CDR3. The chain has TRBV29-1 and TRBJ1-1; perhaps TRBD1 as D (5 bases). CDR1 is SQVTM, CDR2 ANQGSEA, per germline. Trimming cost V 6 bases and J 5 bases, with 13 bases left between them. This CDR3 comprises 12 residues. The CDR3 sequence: CSVGEGTTEAFF. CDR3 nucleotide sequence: TGCAGCGTGGGGGAGGGGACGACTGAAGCTTTCTTT.

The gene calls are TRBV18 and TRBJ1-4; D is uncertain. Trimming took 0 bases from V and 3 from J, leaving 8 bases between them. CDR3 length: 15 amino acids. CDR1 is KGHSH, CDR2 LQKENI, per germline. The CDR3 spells CASSPPGASNEKLFF. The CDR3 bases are TGTGCCAGCTCACCACCGGGAGCATCTAATGAAAAACTGTTTTTT.

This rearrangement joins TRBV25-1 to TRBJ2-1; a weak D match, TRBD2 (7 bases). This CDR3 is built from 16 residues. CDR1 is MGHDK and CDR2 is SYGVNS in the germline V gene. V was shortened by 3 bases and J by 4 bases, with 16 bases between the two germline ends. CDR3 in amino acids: CASSDPPGGPYNEQFF. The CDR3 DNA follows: TGTGCCAGCAGTGATCCCCCGGGGGGCCCATACAATGAGCAGTTCTTC.

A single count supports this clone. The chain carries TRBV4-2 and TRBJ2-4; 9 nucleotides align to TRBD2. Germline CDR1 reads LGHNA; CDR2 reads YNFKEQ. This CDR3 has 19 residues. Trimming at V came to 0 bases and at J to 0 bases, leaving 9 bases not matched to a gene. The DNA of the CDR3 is TGTGCCAGCAGCCAAGATATATTAGCGGGAGCACGAGCCAAAAACATTCAGTACTTC. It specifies CASSQDILAGARAKNIQYF.

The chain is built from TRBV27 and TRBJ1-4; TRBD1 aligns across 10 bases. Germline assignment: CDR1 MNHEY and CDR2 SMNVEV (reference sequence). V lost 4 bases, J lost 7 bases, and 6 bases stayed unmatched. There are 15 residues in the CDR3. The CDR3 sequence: CASSSKTGGREKLFF. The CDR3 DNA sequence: TGTGCCAGCAGTTCGAAGACAGGGGGCCGTGAAAAACTGTTTTTT.

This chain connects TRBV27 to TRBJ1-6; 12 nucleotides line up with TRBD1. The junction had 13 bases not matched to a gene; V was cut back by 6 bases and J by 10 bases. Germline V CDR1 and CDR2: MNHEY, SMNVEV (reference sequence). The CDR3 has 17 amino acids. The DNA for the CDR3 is TGTGCCAGCAGGTCTCCATCCGGGACAGGGGGCGGGTCACCCCTCCACTTT. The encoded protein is CASRSPSGTGGGSPLHF.

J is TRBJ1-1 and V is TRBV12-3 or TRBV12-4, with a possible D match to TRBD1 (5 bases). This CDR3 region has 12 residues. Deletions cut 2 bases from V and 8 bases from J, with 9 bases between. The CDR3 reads CASSLQTDEAFF. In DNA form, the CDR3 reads TGTGCCAGCAGTTTACAGACAGACGAAGCTTTCTTT.

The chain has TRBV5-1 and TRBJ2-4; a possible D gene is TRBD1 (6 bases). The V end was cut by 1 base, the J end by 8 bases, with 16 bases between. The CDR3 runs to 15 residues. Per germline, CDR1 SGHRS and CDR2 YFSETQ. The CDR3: CASSLSGQGIDIQYF. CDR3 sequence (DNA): TGCGCCAGCAGCTTGTCTGGGCAGGGGATAGACATTCAGTACTTC.

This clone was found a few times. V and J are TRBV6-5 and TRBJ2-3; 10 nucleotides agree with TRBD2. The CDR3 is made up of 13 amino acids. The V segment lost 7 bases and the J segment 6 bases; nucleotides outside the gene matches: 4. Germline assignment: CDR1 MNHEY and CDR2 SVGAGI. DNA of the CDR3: TGTGCCAGCACCCTTAGCGGGAGGGATACGCAGTATTTT. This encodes CASTLSGRDTQYF.

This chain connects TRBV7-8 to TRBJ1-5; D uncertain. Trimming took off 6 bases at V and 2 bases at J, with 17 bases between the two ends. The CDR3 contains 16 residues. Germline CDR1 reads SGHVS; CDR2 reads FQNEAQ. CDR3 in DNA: TGTGCCAGCAGGCCGGAGGCCACCCCGGGCAATCAGCCCCAGCATTTT. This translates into CASRPEATPGNQPQHF.

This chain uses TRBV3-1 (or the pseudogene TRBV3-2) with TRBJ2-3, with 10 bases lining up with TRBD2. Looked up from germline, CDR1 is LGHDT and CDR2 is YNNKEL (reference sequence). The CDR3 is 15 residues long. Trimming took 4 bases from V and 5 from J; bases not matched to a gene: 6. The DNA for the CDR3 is TGTGCCAGCAGCCCCCGGACTAGCGGTGTAGATACGCAGTATTTT. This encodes CASSPRTSGVDTQYF.

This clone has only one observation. The CDR3 DNA reads TGTGCCAGCAGTCAGGGGCGGGGCTACACCTTC. Translating it yields CASSQGRGYTF. V gene TRBV27 combines with J gene TRBJ1-2, with a possible D match to TRBD1 (6 bases). Deletions cut 5 bases from V and 8 bases from J, with 9 bases between. The germline gives CDR1 MNHEY, CDR2 SMNVEV (reference sequence). The CDR3 contains 11 residues.

CDR3 loop: CAWMGLTGYTF. CDR3 DNA: TGTGCCTGGATGGGCTTGACTGGCTACACCTTC. This chain joins TRBV30 and TRBJ1-2; D gene uncertain. Germline-derived CDR1 and CDR2 are GTSNPN and SVGIG (reference sequence). CDR3 length: 11 amino acids. V gave up 4 bases and J gave up 7 bases, with 10 bases separating them.

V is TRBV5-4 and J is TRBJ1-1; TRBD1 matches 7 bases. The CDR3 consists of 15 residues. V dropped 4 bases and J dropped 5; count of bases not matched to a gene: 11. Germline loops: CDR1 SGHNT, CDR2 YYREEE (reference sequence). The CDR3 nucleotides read TGTGCCAGCAGCCCCAGCGCAGGGGGACGTACTGAAGCTTTCTTT. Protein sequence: CASSPSAGGRTEAFF.